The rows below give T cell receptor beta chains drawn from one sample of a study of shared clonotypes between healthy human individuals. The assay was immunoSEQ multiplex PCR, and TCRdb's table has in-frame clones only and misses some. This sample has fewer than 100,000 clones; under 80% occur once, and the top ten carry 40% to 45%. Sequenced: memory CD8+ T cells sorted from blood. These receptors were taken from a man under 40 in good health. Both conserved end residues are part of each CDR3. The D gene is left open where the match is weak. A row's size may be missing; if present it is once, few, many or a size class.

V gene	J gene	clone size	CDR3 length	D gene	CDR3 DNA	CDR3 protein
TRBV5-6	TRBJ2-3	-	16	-	TGTGCCAGCAGCTTGGACGGGGACCCATACACAGATACGCAGTATTTT	CASSLDGDPYTDTQYF
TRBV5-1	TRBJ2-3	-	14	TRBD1	TGCGCCAGCAGCTTGGTGACAGGGCCCGATACGCAGTATTTT	CASSLVTGPDTQYF
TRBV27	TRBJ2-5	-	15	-	TGTGCCAGCAGTTTATCGCTGGGGGCGGAGGAGACCCAGTACTTC	CASSLSLGAEETQYF
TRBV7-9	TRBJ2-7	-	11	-	TGTGCCAGCAGGGGGGCTGTCGAGCAGTACTTC	CASRGAVEQYF
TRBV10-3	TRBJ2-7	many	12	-	TGTGCCATCAGTGTCCAAGGCTACGAGCAGTACTTC	CAISVQGYEQYF
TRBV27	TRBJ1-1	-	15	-	TGTGCCAGCAGTTTCCTGGGGCAGCTGAACACTGAAGCTTTCTTT	CASSFLGQLNTEAFF
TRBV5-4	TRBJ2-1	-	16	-	TGTGCCAGCAGCGACTATGGCGGGATGATCTACAATGAGCAGTTCTTC	CASSDYGGMIYNEQFF
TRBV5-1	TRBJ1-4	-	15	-	TGCGCCAGCAGCTTAGGGACGGCAACTAATGAAAAACTGTTTTTT	CASSLGTATNEKLFF
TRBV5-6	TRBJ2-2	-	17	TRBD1	TGTGCCAGCAGCTTGGTTGGGGCAGGGGGCGTCACCGGGGAGCTGTTTTTT	CASSLVGAGGVTGELFF
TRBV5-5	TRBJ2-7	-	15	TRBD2	TGTGCCAGCAGCTGGAGCGGGGTAAGCTCCTACGAGCAGTACTTC	CASSWSGVSSYEQYF
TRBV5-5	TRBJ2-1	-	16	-	TGTGCCAGCAGCTTGAAGGGCAGGGCCATGGGGGATGAGCAGTTCTTC	CASSLKGRAMGDEQFF
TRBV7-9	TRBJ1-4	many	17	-	TGTGCCAGCAGCGGGATCTTGGGGAAAGAAACTAATGAAAAACTGTTTTTT	CASSGILGKETNEKLFF
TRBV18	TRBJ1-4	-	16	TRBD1	TGTGCCAGCTCACCGACAACTCGACAGGGGGGAGAAAAACTGTTTTTT	CASSPTTRQGGEKLFF
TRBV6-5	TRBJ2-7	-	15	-	TGTGCCAGCAGTTACTCACAGGAGGGCTCGGACGAGCAGTACTTC	CASSYSQEGSDEQYF
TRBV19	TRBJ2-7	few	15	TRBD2	TGTGCCAGTAGAGCTAGCGGGAGGGTCTCCTACGAGCAGTACTTC	CASRASGRVSYEQYF
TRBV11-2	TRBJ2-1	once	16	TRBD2	TGTGCCAGCAGCCCCTTAAGCGGGAGCTCCTACAATGAGCAGTTCTTC	CASSPLSGSSYNEQFF
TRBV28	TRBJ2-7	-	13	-	TGTGCCAGCCGGTCTGGCAGAGGGGGCGAGCAGTACTTC	CASRSGRGGEQYF
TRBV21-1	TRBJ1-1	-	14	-	TGTGCCAGCAGCAAAGGACACATGAACACTGAAGCTTTCTTT	CASSKGHMNTEAFF
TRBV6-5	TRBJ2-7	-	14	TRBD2	TGTGCCAGCAGTTACTCTCCGGGAGGGTGGGAGCAGTACTTC	CASSYSPGGWEQYF
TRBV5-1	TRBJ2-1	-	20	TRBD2	TGCGCCAGCAGCGCAAAACTAGCGGGAGTGTTAATTCCTACGGGGAATGAGCAGTTCTTC	CASSAKLAGVLIPTGNEQFF
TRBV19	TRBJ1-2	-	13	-	TGTGCCAGTAGTGTACAGGGAGGTTCGAGCTACACCTTC	CASSVQGGSSYTF
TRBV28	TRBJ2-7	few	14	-	TGTGCCAGCAGTTTTACGGGCGGGACCTACGAGCAGTACTTC	CASSFTGGTYEQYF
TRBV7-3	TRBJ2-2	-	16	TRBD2	TGTGCCAGCAGCTTAACCTCCGGGGGGAGGACCGGGGAGCTGTTTTTT	CASSLTSGGRTGELFF
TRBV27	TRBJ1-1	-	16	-	TGTGCCAGCTTCTCGGGGAGGATGGGGATTAACACTGAAGCTTTCTTT	CASFSGRMGINTEAFF
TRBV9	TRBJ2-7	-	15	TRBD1	TGTGCCAGCAGCGTAGAGGGACAGGGTATGAACGAGCAGTACTTC	CASSVEGQGMNEQYF
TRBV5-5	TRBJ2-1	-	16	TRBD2	TGTGCCAGCAGCTTGTATGGGACTAGCAGCTACAATGAGCAGTTCTTC	CASSLYGTSSYNEQFF
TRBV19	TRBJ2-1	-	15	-	TGTGCCAGTAGTATATCAGGGGATTCCTACAATGAGCAGTTCTTC	CASSISGDSYNEQFF
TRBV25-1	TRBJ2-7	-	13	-	TGTGCCAGCAAGGATCGGGGGAGCTACGAGCAGTACTTC	CASKDRGSYEQYF
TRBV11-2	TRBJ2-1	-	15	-	TGTGCCAGCAGCTTAGACCAGCGGACGGTGACTGAGCAGTTCTTC	CASSLDQRTVTEQFF
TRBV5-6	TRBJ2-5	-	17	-	TGTGCCAGCAGCCACGAAGGGGGCTACCCAAGAGGGGGGGCCCAGTACTTC	CASSHEGGYPRGGAQYF
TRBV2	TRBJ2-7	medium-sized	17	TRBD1	TGTGCCAGCAGTCTGAGGCGAGGGGGACAGCTAAGTAGCGAGCAGTACTTC	CASSLRRGGQLSSEQYF
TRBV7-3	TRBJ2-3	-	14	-	TGTGCCAGCAGCTTAAGTGGGAGCTCAGATACGCAGTATTTT	CASSLSGSSDTQYF
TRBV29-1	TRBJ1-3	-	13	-	TGCAGCGTTGAACCGACGATTGGAAACACCATATATTTT	CSVEPTIGNTIYF
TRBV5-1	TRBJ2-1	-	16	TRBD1	TGCGCCAGCAGCCCACTGACAGGGTCGGTCAACAATGAGCAGTTCTTC	CASSPLTGSVNNEQFF
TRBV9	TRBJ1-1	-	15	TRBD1	TGTGCCAGCAGCTATATATTAGGGGGCTTGACTGAAGCTTTCTTT	CASSYILGGLTEAFF
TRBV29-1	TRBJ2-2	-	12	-	TGCAGCGCGGACTGGGACACCGGGGAGCTGTTTTTT	CSADWDTGELFF
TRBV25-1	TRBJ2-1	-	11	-	TGTGCCAGCAGTTTGAGCGATCGGCAGTTCTTC	CASSLSDRQFF
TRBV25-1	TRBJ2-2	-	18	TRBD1	TGTGCCAGCAGTGAAGGGCCCACGGGACAGGGTCGGAACGGGGAGCTGTTTTTT	CASSEGPTGQGRNGELFF
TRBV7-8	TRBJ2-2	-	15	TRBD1	TGTGCCAGCAGCTCAGGACAGGGGGAGTATGGGGAGCTGTTTTTT	CASSSGQGEYGELFF
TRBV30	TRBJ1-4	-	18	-	TGTGCCTGGAGTGAACAGGGATCGCGGAGGTTGGTAAATGAAAAACTGTTTTTT	CAWSEQGSRRLVNEKLFF
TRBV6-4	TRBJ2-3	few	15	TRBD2	TGTGCCAGCAGCCCCGTAGCGGGGGGGACAGATACGCAGTATTTT	CASSPVAGGTDTQYF
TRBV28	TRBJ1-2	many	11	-	TGTGCCAGCAGTCTATCTTATGGCTACACCTTC	CASSLSYGYTF
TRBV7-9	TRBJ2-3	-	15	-	TGTGCCAGCAGCGAACCCGGCCCTAGCACAGATACGCAGTATTTT	CASSEPGPSTDTQYF
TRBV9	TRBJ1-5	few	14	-	TGTGCCAGCAGCCACAGGGATAGCAATCAGCCCCAGCATTTT	CASSHRDSNQPQHF
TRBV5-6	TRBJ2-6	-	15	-	TGTGCCAGCAGCTTGGCGGGCTCTGGGGCCAACGTCCTGACTTTC	CASSLAGSGANVLTF
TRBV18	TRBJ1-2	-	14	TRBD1	TGTGCCAGCTCACGCCGGGACAGGGCTGATGGCTACACCTTC	CASSRRDRADGYTF